These 11 T cell receptor beta chains came from one sample sequenced in a study of T-cell reconstitution after alpha-beta-depleted transplantation in children. For TCRbeta, the library was prepared with unique molecular identifiers. TCRdb reprocessed the PCR reads via MiXCR and lists one record per CDR3 protein. The sample holds just over 950,000 distinct CDR3 sequences, about 30% seen once. Sample: PBMCs, mostly from graft donor cells, taken 360 days after TCRalphabeta/CD19-depleted stem cell transplant. These receptors were taken from a boy less than two years old who had a stem cell transplant for SCID, so the T cells may come from the graft donor.

The CDR3 DNA reads TGTGCCAGCACCCTTGGACAGGGCCCAAACTACAATGAGCAGTTCTTC. As protein: CASTLGQGPNYNEQFF. The V call is TRBV27, the J call TRBJ2-1; 8 bases map to TRBD1. The CDR3 has 16 residues. CDR1 and CDR2 (germline): MNHEY, SMNVEV (reference sequence). V lost 7 bases and J lost 3; bases outside the gene matches: 11.

This sequence joins TRBV2 and TRBJ2-7, with 9 nucleotides matching TRBD1. From germline, CDR1 is SNHLY and CDR2 FYNNEI. The CDR3 has 15 amino acids. J was trimmed by 5 bases and V by 2 bases; bases with no gene match: 7. The CDR3 nucleotides read TGTGCCAGCAGTGAATATGCAGGACAGGGGAACGAGCAGTACTTC. Encoded protein: CASSEYAGQGNEQYF.

The chain carries TRBV7-8 and TRBJ2-3; the match to TRBD2 covers 8 bases. The germline V gene encodes CDR1 SGHVS and CDR2 FQNEAQ. This CDR3 has 16 amino acids. With 0 bases clipped from V and 1 base from J, the junction kept 3 bases outside the gene matches. As DNA, the CDR3 is TGTGCCAGCAGCTTAGCCCTGCGGGGGGGCACAGATACGCAGTATTTT. Protein: CASSLALRGGTDTQYF.

J is TRBJ2-7 and V is TRBV3-1; 7 nucleotides line up with TRBD1. This CDR3 spans 15 amino acids. V lost 1 base to trimming and J lost 1 base; unmatched junction nucleotides: 4. In germline, CDR1 is LGHDT, CDR2 YNNKEL (reference sequence). CDR3 region: CASSQGGTASYEQYF. In DNA, the CDR3 is TGTGCCAGCAGCCAAGGTGGGACAGCATCCTACGAGCAGTACTTC.

This clonotype was seen a handful of times. Here the CDR3 reads CSARGLAGDQETQYF. CDR3 sequence (DNA): TGCAGTGCTAGAGGGCTAGCGGGGGACCAAGAGACCCAGTACTTC. V and J are TRBV20-1 and TRBJ2-5, with TRBD2 matching over 10 bases. V trimming: 1 base; J trimming: 0 bases; junction bases outside the gene matches: 2. The CDR3 is 15 amino acids. The V gene's germline CDR1 is DFQATT and CDR2 SNEGSKA (reference sequence).

The V gene is TRBV20-1, the J gene TRBJ2-4; 8 nucleotides agree with TRBD1. Germline V gene lookup returns CDR1 DFQATT and CDR2 SNEGSKA (reference sequence). The V and J ends lost 4 bases and 6 bases, in that order; junction bases with no gene match: 8. This CDR3 contains 14 residues. CDR3 sequence: CSAIRQGFTNIQYF. DNA for the CDR3: TGCAGTGCTATCCGACAGGGGTTCACAAACATTCAGTACTTC.

This chain links TRBV12-3 or TRBV12-4 with TRBJ2-3, with 7 bases matching TRBD2. V shed 3 bases and J 0 bases; nucleotides not matched to a gene: 6. The CDR3 length is 16 residues. As DNA, the CDR3 is TGTGCCAGCAGTTTCTCGGGGGGTACAAGCACAGATACGCAGTATTTT. As protein: CASSFSGGTSTDTQYF.

The V call is TRBV5-1, the J call TRBJ1-6; 10 nucleotides match TRBD1. Trimming at V came to 3 bases and at J to 7 bases, leaving 4 bases not matched to a gene. The CDR3 sequence is 15 residues long. Germline assignment: CDR1 SGHRS and CDR2 YFSETQ. CDR3 DNA sequence: TGCGCCAGCAGCTGGACAGGGGGATCGAATTCACCCCTCCACTTT. Translating gives CASSWTGGSNSPLHF.

Concerning this clonotype: Its ends do not fully match the called genes, so a read error is possible. The chain employs TRBV12-3 or TRBV12-4 and TRBJ2-7, with D possibly being TRBD1 (6 bases). The CDR3 has 13 amino acids. The CDR3 loop is CASSVAGAYEQYF. The CDR3 bases are TGTGCCAGCAGTGTAGCAGGGGCCTACGAGCAGTACTTC.

This clonotype was counted only a few times. The rearrangement uses TRBV4-1 and TRBJ1-1; tentative D call: TRBD1 (6 bases). Germline V gene sequence: CDR1 MGHRA, CDR2 YSYEKL. This CDR3 is 14 amino acids long. With 2 bases removed from V and 5 bases from J, the gap between germline ends came to 12 bases. The CDR3 is CASSQSQGWTEAFF. In DNA, the CDR3 is TGCGCCAGCAGCCAAAGTCAGGGGTGGACTGAAGCTTTCTTT.

For the CDR3, the DNA is TGCGCCAGCAGCTCCCGGCCCGGGGCCACCTACGAGCAGTACTTC. Its protein is CASSSRPGATYEQYF. The chain joins TRBV5-1 to TRBJ2-7; D is perhaps TRBD1 or TRBD2 (5 bases each). CDR3 length equals 15 residues. In germline, CDR1 is SGHRS, CDR2 YFSETQ. The V end was cut by 3 bases, the J end by 2 bases, with 15 bases between. The whole variable domain, remainder taken from reference TRBV5-1 and TRBJ2-7, is KAGVTQTPRYLIKTRGQQVTLSCSPISGHRSVSWYQQTPGQGLQFLFEYFSETQRNKGNFPGRFSGRQFSNSRSEMNVSTLELGDSALYLCASSSRPGATYEQYFGPGTRLTVT.